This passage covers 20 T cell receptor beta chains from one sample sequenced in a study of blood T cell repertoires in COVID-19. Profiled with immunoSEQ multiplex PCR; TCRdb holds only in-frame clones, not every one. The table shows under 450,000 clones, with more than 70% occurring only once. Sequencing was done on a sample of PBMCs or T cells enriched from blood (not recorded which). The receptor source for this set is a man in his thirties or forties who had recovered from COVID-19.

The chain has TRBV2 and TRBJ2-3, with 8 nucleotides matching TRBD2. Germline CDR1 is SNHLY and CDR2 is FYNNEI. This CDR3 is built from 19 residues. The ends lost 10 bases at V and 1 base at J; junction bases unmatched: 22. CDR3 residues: CAIHRGLEPDGEGTDTQYF. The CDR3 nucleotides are TGTGCCATCCATCGGGGACTAGAACCTGATGGCGAGGGCACAGATACGCAGTATTTT. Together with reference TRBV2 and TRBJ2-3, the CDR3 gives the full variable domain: EPEVTQTPSHQVTQMGQEVILRCVPISNHLYFYWYRQILGQKVEFLVSFYNNEISEKSEIFDDQFSVERPDGSNFTLKIRSTKLEDSAMYFCAIHRGLEPDGEGTDTQYFGPGTRLTVL.

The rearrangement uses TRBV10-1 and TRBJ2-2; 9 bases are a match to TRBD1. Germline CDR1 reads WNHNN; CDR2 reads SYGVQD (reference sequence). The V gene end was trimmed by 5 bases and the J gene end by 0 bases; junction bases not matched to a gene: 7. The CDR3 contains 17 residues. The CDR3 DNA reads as TGCGCCAGCAGTCACGGGCGACAGGGGGCGAACACCGGGGAGCTGTTTTTT. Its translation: CASSHGRQGANTGELFF.

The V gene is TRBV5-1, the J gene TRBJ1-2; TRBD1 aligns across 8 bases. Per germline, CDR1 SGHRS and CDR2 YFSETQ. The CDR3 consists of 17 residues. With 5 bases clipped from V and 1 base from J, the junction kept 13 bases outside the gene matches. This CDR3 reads CASSSFGQGIVNYGYTF. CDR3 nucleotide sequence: TGCGCCAGCAGTTCCTTTGGACAGGGAATAGTTAACTATGGCTACACCTTC.

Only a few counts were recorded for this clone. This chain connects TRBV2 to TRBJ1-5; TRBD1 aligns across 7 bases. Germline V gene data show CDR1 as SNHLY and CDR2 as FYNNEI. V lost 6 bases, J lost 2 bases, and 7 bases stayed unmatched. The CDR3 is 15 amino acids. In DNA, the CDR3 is TGTGCCAGCAGGCCGGGGACAGAGGGCAATCAGCCCCAGCATTTT. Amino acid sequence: CASRPGTEGNQPQHF.

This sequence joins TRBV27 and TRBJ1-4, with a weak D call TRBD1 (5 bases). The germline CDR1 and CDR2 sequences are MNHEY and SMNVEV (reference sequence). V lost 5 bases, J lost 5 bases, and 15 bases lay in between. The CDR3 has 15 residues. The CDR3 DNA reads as TGTGCCAGCAGTCCCCAGGGCCTGGGGAATGAAAAACTGTTTTTT. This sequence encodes CASSPQGLGNEKLFF. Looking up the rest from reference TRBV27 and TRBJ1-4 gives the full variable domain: EAQVTQNPRYLITVTGKKLTVTCSQNMNHEYMSWYRQDPGLGLRQIYYSMNVEVTDKGDVPEGYKVSRKEKRNFPLILESPSPNQTSLYFCASSPQGLGNEKLFFGSGTQLSVL.

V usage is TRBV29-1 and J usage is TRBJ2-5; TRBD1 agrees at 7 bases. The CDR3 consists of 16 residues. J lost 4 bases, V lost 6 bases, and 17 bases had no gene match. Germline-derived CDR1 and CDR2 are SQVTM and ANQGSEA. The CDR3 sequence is CSVDGRGQGHRETQYF. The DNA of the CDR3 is TGCAGCGTCGACGGTAGGGGGCAAGGACACCGAGAGACCCAGTACTTC.

The CDR3 nucleotides are TGTGCCAGCAGTCAGAGTGATCTCGGCGGGTTCCAAGAGACCCAGTACTTC. It codes for CASSQSDLGGFQETQYF. The V call is TRBV5-5, the J call TRBJ2-5; a weak D match, TRBD2 (5 bases). The germline V and J ends were trimmed by 5 bases and 1 base, with 21 bases remaining between them. Germline V gives CDR1 SGHKS, CDR2 YYEKEE (reference sequence). This CDR3 region has 17 residues. Drawing the rest from reference TRBV5-5 and TRBJ2-5, the complete variable domain is DAGVTQSPTHLIKTRGQQVTLRCSPISGHKSVSWYQQVLGQGPQFIFQYYEKEERGRGNFPDRFSARQFPNYSSELNVNALLLGDSALYLCASSQSDLGGFQETQYFGPGTRLLVL.

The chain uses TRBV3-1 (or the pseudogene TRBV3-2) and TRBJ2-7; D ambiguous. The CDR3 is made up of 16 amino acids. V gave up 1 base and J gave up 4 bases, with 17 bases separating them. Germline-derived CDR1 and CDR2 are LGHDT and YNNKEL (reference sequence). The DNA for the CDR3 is TGTGCCAGCAGCCAAGGGGTTCTGTTAGGAGTTTACGAGCAGTACTTC. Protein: CASSQGVLLGVYEQYF.

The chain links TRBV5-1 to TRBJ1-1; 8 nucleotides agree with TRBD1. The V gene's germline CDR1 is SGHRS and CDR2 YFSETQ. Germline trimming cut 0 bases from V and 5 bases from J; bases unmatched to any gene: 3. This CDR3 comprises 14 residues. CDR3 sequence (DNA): TGCGCCAGCAGCTTGGAGCAGGGGGCAACTGAAGCTTTCTTT. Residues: CASSLEQGATEAFF.

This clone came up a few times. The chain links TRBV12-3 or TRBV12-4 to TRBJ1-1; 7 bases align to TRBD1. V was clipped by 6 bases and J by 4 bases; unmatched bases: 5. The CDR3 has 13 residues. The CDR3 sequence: CASSQGVRTEAFF. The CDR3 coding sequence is TGTGCCAGCAGCCAGGGGGTTCGCACTGAAGCTTTCTTT.

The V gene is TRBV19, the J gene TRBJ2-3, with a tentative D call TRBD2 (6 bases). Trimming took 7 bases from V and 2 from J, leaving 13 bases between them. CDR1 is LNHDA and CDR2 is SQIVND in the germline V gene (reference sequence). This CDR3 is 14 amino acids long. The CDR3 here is CASTHTSLTDTQYF. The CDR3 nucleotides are TGTGCCAGTACCCACACTAGCCTCACAGATACGCAGTATTTT.

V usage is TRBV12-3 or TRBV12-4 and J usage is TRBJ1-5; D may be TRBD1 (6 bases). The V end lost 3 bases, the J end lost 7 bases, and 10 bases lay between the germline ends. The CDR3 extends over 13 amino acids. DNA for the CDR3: TGTGCCAGCAGTTTGGCCGGGACACAGCCCCAGCATTTT. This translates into CASSLAGTQPQHF.

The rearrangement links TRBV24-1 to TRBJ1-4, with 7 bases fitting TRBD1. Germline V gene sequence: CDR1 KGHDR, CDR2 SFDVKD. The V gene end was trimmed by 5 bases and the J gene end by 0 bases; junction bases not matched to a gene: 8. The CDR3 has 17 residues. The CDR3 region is CATSVSGQLATNEKLFF. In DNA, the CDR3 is TGTGCCACCAGTGTCTCGGGACAGCTTGCAACTAATGAAAAACTGTTTTTT.

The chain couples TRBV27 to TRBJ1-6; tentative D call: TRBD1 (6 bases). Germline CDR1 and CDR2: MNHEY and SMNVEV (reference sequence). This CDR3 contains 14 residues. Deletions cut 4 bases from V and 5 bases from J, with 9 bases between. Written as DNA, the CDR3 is TGTGCCAGCAGTTGGAGACAGGATAATTCACCCCTCCACTTT. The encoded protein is CASSWRQDNSPLHF.

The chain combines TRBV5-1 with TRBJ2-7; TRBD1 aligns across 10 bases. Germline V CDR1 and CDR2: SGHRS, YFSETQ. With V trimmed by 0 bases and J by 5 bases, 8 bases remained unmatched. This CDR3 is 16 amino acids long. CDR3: CASSLDRGTGVHEQYF. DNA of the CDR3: TGCGCCAGCAGCTTGGATCGCGGGACAGGGGTCCACGAGCAGTACTTC.

The CDR3 coding sequence is TGTGCCAGCAGTTTATCGGTGAATCAGCCCCAGCATTTT. Translation: CASSLSVNQPQHF. This chain joins TRBV28 and TRBJ1-5; D is unresolved. Germline V gene lookup returns CDR1 MDHEN and CDR2 SYDVKM. Trimming left V 1 base short and J 4 bases short, with 5 bases between. The CDR3 length is 13 residues.

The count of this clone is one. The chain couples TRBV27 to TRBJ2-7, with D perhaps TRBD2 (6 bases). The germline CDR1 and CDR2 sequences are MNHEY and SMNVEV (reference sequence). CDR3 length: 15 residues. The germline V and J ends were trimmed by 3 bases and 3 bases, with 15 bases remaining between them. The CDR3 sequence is CASSFGRGGLYEQYF. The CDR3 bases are TGTGCCAGCAGTTTTGGACGGGGAGGTCTCTACGAGCAGTACTTC.

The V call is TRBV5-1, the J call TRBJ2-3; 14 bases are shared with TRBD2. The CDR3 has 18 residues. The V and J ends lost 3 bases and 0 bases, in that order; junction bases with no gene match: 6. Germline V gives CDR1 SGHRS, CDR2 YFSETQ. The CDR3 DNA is TGCGCCAGCAGCTCGGGACTAGCGGGGGTCACTAGCACAGATACGCAGTATTTT. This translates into CASSSGLAGVTSTDTQYF.

CDR3 DNA: TGTGCCAGCAGCGTAGGACAGCCAATTGGTTCACCCCTCCACTTT. Its protein is CASSVGQPIGSPLHF. The chain carries TRBV9 and TRBJ1-6; maybe TRBD1 (5 bases). The CDR3 length is 15 residues. Trimming took 0 bases from V and 9 from J, leaving 13 bases between them. Germline CDR1 and CDR2: SGDLS and YYNGEE.

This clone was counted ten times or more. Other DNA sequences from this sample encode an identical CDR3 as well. The CDR3 region has the DNA TGTGCCAGCAGTCTCTCCGGGACAACTAATGAAAAACTGTTTTTT. Residues: CASSLSGTTNEKLFF. V is TRBV6-5 and J is TRBJ1-4, with D unresolved. CDR3 length: 15 residues. In germline, CDR1 is MNHEY, CDR2 SVGAGI. Trimming left V 5 bases short and J 0 bases short, with 10 bases between.